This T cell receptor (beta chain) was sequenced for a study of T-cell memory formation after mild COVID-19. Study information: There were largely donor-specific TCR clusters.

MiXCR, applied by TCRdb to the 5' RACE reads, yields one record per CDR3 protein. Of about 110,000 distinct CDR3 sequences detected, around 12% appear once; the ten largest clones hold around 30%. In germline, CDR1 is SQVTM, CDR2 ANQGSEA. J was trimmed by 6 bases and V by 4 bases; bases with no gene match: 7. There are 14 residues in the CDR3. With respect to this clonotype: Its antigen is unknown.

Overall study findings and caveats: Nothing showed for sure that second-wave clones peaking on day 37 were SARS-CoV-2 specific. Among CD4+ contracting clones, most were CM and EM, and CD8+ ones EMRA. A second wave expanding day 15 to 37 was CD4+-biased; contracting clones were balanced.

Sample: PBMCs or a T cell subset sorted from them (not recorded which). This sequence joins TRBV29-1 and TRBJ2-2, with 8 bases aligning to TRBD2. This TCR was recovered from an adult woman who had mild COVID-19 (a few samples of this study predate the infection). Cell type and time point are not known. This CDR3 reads CSVGTSGGAGELFF. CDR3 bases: TGCAGCGTTGGCACTAGCGGCGGGGCCGGGGAGCTGTTTTTT.